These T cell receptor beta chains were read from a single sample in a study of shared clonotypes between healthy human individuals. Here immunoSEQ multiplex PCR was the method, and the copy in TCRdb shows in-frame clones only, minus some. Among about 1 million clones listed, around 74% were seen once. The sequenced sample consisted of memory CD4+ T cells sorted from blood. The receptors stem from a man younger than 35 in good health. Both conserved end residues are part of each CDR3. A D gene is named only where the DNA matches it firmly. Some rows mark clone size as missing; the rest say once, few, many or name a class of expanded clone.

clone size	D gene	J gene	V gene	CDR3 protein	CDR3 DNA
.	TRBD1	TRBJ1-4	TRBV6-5	CASSYSMGQANEKLFF	TGTGCCAGCAGTTACTCAATGGGACAGGCGAATGAAAAACTGTTTTTT
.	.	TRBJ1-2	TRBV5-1	CASSLRPQQGVTF	TGCGCCAGCAGCTTGCGCCCCCAACAGGGCGTCACCTTC
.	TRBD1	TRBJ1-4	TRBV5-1	CASSFGGTGTNEKLFF	TGCGCCAGCAGCTTTGGCGGGACAGGAACTAATGAAAAACTGTTTTTT
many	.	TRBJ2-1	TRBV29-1	CSVVTGNEQFF	TGCAGCGTTGTCACAGGGAATGAGCAGTTCTTC
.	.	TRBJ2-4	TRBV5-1	CASSQGPGTKNIQYF	TGCGCCAGCAGCCAAGGACCTGGGACCAAAAACATTCAGTACTTC
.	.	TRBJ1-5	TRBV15	CATSRYVYSNQPQHF	TGTGCCACCAGCAGGTACGTCTATAGCAATCAGCCCCAGCATTTT
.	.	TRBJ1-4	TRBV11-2	CASSDPSGQVNEKLFF	TGTGCCAGCAGCGACCCCAGTGGCCAGGTTAATGAAAAACTGTTTTTT
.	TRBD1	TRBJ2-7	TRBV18	CASSPPSRGFDEQYF	TGTGCCAGCTCACCACCTTCCAGGGGGTTCGACGAGCAGTACTTC
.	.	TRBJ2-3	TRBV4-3	CASSQGGGGLNTDTQYF	TGCGCCAGCAGCCAAGGGGGAGGGGGACTGAACACAGATACGCAGTATTTT
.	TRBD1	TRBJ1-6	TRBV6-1	CASAPGQVYNSPLHF	TGTGCCAGTGCGCCCGGACAGGTTTATAATTCACCCCTCCACTTT
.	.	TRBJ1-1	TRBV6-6	CASSADRTEAFF	TGTGCCAGCAGTGCGGATAGGACTGAAGCTTTCTTT
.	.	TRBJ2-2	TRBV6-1	CASNRGTGELFF	TGTGCCAGCAACCGGGGCACCGGGGAGCTGTTTTTT
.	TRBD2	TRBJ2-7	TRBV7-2	CASSLASSGGYEQYF	TGTGCCAGCAGCTTAGCCTCTAGCGGGGGCTACGAGCAGTACTTC
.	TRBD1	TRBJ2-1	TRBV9	CASSREARDRGAGEQFF	TGTGCCAGCAGCCGCGAGGCTCGGGACAGGGGGGCAGGGGAGCAGTTCTTC
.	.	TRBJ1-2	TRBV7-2	CASSLMGNYGYTF	TGTGCCAGCAGCTTAATGGGGAACTATGGCTACACCTTC